Reported below is one T cell receptor beta chain. Its target is not known. The RNA, about 0.5 to 1 ug, was put through reverse transcription using random hexamers. Amplification of TCR beta CDR3 spanned 54 Vbeta and 13 Jbeta via immunoSEQ multiplex PCR. TCRdb redid the calling of the immunoSEQ multiplex PCR reads with MiXCR, one entry per CDR3 protein. In the table there are under 150,000 distinct CDR3 sequences, roughly 89% of which are singletons. The data originate from a study of CD8 T cells in Susac syndrome. Study conclusions and caveats: The authors acknowledged that the study's TCR sequencing and HLA analysis involved relatively few individuals.

V was clipped by 1 base and J by 4 bases, with 14 bases between them. CDR1 is LNHDA, CDR2 SQIVND, per germline (reference sequence). The CDR3 length is 16 residues. The chain joins TRBV19 to TRBJ2-1; D is possibly TRBD2 (5 bases). Sequencing was performed on CD8+ T cells from PBMCs. This receptor was taken from a human donor with multiple sclerosis. CDR3: CASSIVLGSGYNEQFF. The CDR3, as DNA: TGTGCCAGTAGTATAGTCCTGGGATCGGGATACAATGAGCAGTTCTTC.